These 16 T cell receptor beta chains were all obtained from the same sample, sequenced in a study of blood T cell repertoires in COVID-19. This table comes from immunoSEQ multiplex PCR, and its TCRdb copy is limited to in-frame clones, with some not included. The sample shows almost 80,000 clones, 80% to 95% of them seen only once. Sequencing was carried out using peripheral blood. Every receptor here comes from a woman of 80 years or more with acute or convalescent COVID-19.

This chain links TRBV4-3 with TRBJ1-2; 7 bases are a match to TRBD1. The V and J ends lost 0 bases and 8 bases, in that order; junction bases with no gene match: 9. CDR3 size: 15 residues. Germline values: CDR1 LGHNA, CDR2 YSLEER. CDR3 DNA sequence: TGCGCCAGCAGCCAAGACCCAGGGGGACCCAGGGGCTACACCTTC. It codes for CASSQDPGGPRGYTF.

The genes are TRBV12-3 or TRBV12-4 and TRBJ2-5; 7 bases align to TRBD2. CDR3 size: 13 residues. Germline trimming cut 7 bases from V and 5 bases from J; bases unmatched to any gene: 7. The CDR3 reads CASTLGLVETQYF. The CDR3 bases are TGTGCCAGCACCCTCGGACTAGTGGAGACCCAGTACTTC.

The gene calls are TRBV7-6 and TRBJ1-3; D not resolved. V was pared by 1 base and J by 2 bases, with 12 bases between. Germline V gene data show CDR1 as SGHVS and CDR2 as FNYEAQ. There are 16 residues in the CDR3. The CDR3 DNA is TGTGCCAGCAGCTTAGTCGGCGGAGGTCCTGGAAACACCATATATTTT. Translated: CASSLVGGGPGNTIYF.

This sequence joins TRBV6-2 or TRBV6-3 and TRBJ1-1; D is ambiguous. V lost 2 bases, J lost 3 bases, and 7 bases lay in between. This CDR3 has 13 amino acids. Germline lookup yields CDR1 MNHEY and CDR2 SVGEGT. CDR3 sequence reads: CASSYLWHTEAFF. The CDR3 DNA reads as TGTGCCAGCAGTTACCTTTGGCACACTGAAGCTTTCTTT.

This chain links TRBV28 with TRBJ1-2; 9 bases agree with TRBD1. The V gene end was trimmed by 8 bases and the J gene end by 2 bases; junction bases not matched to a gene: 6. The CDR3 is 14 residues long. Germline CDR1 and CDR2: MDHEN and SYDVKM. Written as DNA, the CDR3 is TGTGCCAGCGTCGGGACAGGGCGAAACTATGGCTACACCTTC. Translated, it gives CASVGTGRNYGYTF.

The chain is built from TRBV11-2 and TRBJ2-7; perhaps TRBD2 as D (5 bases). The V gene lost 3 bases and the J gene lost 2 bases, with 11 bases spanning the gap. CDR3 size: 14 residues. Germline values: CDR1 SGHAT, CDR2 FQNNGV. CDR3: CASSLVGRAYEQYF. The CDR3 region has the DNA TGTGCCAGCAGCTTGGTGGGGAGAGCCTACGAGCAGTACTTC.

The rearrangement uses TRBV18 and TRBJ1-1; possibly TRBD1 for D (5 bases). There are 15 residues in the CDR3. Germline CDR1 and CDR2: KGHSH and LQKENI. The ends were cut back, 6 bases at V and 0 bases at J, with 14 bases in the middle. The CDR3 loop reads CASSYRDSVNTEAFF. The CDR3 DNA is TGTGCCAGCTCCTATCGGGACTCGGTGAACACTGAAGCTTTCTTT.

This clone was seen once. The CDR3: CASSLGGTADTQYF. CDR3 sequence (DNA): TGTGCCAGTAGTCTAGGGGGCACAGCAGATACGCAGTATTTT. This rearrangement joins TRBV19 to TRBJ2-3; 7 bases match TRBD1. The ends lost 5 bases at V and 4 bases at J; junction bases unmatched: 6. There are 14 residues in the CDR3. Per the germline V gene, CDR1 is LNHDA and CDR2 is SQIVND (reference sequence).

The rearrangement joins TRBV2 to TRBJ2-7, with D possibly matching TRBD1 (6 bases). The CDR3 contains 13 residues. Germline lookup yields CDR1 SNHLY and CDR2 FYNNEI. The ends were cut back, 6 bases at V and 0 bases at J, with 9 bases in the middle. The CDR3 spells CASSLGHSYEQYF. DNA of the CDR3: TGTGCCAGCAGCCTGGGACACTCCTACGAGCAGTACTTC.

The V call is TRBV29-1, the J call TRBJ2-7; no reliable D call. Deletions cut 0 bases from V and 2 bases from J, with 5 bases between. The CDR3 runs to 12 residues. Germline V gene lookup returns CDR1 SQVTM and CDR2 ANQGSEA. DNA for the CDR3: TGCAGCGTTGAAGATGGCACCTACGAGCAGTACTTC. The encoded protein is CSVEDGTYEQYF.

This sequence joins TRBV5-1 and TRBJ2-5, with unresolved D. Per the germline V gene, CDR1 is SGHRS and CDR2 is YFSETQ. V was shortened by 2 bases and J by 2 bases, with 10 bases between the two germline ends. This CDR3 contains 14 residues. For the CDR3, the DNA is TGCGCCAGCAGCTTTTTGCCCGGTCAAGAGACCCAGTACTTC. Translating it yields CASSFLPGQETQYF.

This rearrangement joins TRBV5-5 to TRBJ1-2; 8 nucleotides match TRBD1. V was pared by 1 base and J by 8 bases, with 7 bases of the junction left unmatched. Looked up from germline, CDR1 is SGHKS and CDR2 is YYEKEE (reference sequence). The CDR3 covers 14 residues. The DNA for the CDR3 is TGTGCCAGCAGCTTGAGTGACAGGGGAGAAGGCTACACCTTC. This sequence encodes CASSLSDRGEGYTF.

The chain has TRBV27 and TRBJ2-7; 8 positions match TRBD1. The CDR3 is 16 amino acids. CDR1 MNHEY and CDR2 SMNVEV come from the germline V gene (reference sequence). The V and J ends lost 5 bases and 3 bases, in that order; junction bases with no gene match: 12. The CDR3 region is CASSRQGPGLHYEQYF. CDR3 sequence (DNA): TGTGCCAGCAGTCGACAGGGGCCCGGGCTCCACTACGAGCAGTACTTC.

This clone is a singleton in its sample. V is TRBV5-4 and J is TRBJ1-6; 7 bases match TRBD1. Germline values: CDR1 SGHNT, CDR2 YYREEE (reference sequence). CDR3 size: 17 residues. With V trimmed by 2 bases and J by 3 bases, 8 bases remained unmatched. CDR3 in amino acids: CASSLDRGGIYNSPLHF. The CDR3 DNA follows: TGTGCCAGCAGCTTAGATCGAGGGGGCATCTATAATTCACCCCTCCACTTT.

The chain uses TRBV18 and TRBJ2-7, with D perhaps matching TRBD2 (5 bases). The V gene lost 2 bases and the J gene lost 1 base, with 12 bases spanning the gap. This CDR3 is built from 15 residues. Germline V gene sequence: CDR1 KGHSH, CDR2 LQKENI. CDR3: CASSPGSGPSYEQYF. The CDR3 DNA reads TGTGCCAGCTCACCAGGAAGCGGTCCTTCCTACGAGCAGTACTTC.

The chain combines TRBV7-8 with TRBJ1-1; D is undetermined. The V gene lost 5 bases and the J gene lost 9 bases, with 10 bases spanning the gap. The CDR3 runs 11 residues. CDR1 and CDR2 from the germline V gene are SGHVS and FQNEAQ. This CDR3 is CASSPAAQAFF. DNA of the CDR3: TGTGCCAGCAGCCCCGCGGCACAAGCTTTCTTT.